The next 28 T cell receptor beta chains were all read from a single sample in a study of vaccination and CD4 T cells after COVID-19. Once obtained from cultured CD4+ T cells, the DNA was sequenced using the Oncomine TCR Beta short-read assay. TCRdb re-called the PCR reads with MiXCR, one entry per CDR3 protein. Among under 20,000 distinct CDR3 sequences, roughly 23% were seen once, and the ten largest hold approximately 7.8%. Which antigens these TCRs recognize remains unknown. Documented treatment: approximately 10-day PBMC culture with coronavirus spike peptide pools or control peptides (ViraFEST assay). The sample comprised cultured CD4+ T cells from blood. Receptors were obtained from a human donor with COVID-19.

J is TRBJ2-4 and V is TRBV12-3 or TRBV12-4, with 7 bases aligning to TRBD2. V gave up 3 bases and J gave up 0 bases; unmatched junction bases: 8. The CDR3 is 17 residues long. The CDR3 DNA reads TGTGCCAGCAGTTTTGGTCGGGGAGGGCTAGCCAAAAACATTCAGTACTTC. Its translation is CASSFGRGGLAKNIQYF.

The chain joins TRBV10-1 to TRBJ2-7; 7 bases align to TRBD1. This CDR3 contains 14 residues. From germline, CDR1 is WNHNN and CDR2 SYGVQD (reference sequence). Trimming at V came to 8 bases and at J to 2 bases, leaving 9 bases not matched to a gene. In DNA, the CDR3 is TGCGCCAGCCCTACCCGGCAGGGGGCCTACGAGCAGTACTTC. This translates into CASPTRQGAYEQYF.

The chain employs TRBV12-3 or TRBV12-4 and TRBJ1-4, with 7 bases identical to TRBD1. With V trimmed by 8 bases and J by 0 bases, 3 bases remained unmatched. The CDR3 extends over 14 amino acids. The DNA of the CDR3 is TGTGCCAGCGGGGGGACAGCAACTAATGAAAAACTGTTTTTT. It codes for CASGGTATNEKLFF.

The V call is TRBV19, the J call TRBJ1-2; 7 bases map to TRBD1. Germline values: CDR1 LNHDA, CDR2 SQIVND (reference sequence). CDR3 size: 13 residues. Germline trimming cut 8 bases from V and 4 bases from J; bases unmatched to any gene: 7. In DNA, the CDR3 is TGTGCCAGTCTTGCGGGACAGTTCTATGGCTACACCTTC. Amino acid sequence: CASLAGQFYGYTF. The full variable domain, its missing parts supplied by reference TRBV19 and TRBJ1-2, is DGGITQSPKYLFRKEGQNVTLSCEQNLNHDAMYWYRQDPGQGLRLIYYSQIVNDFQKGDIAEGYSVSREKKESFPLTVTSAQKNPTAFYLCASLAGQFYGYTFGSGTRLTVV.

This clonotype was detected a few times. The chain employs TRBV11-1 and TRBJ1-1; no definite D call. The CDR3 is 15 residues long. The V gene's germline CDR1 is SGHAT and CDR2 FQDESV (reference sequence). The V end was cut by 5 bases, the J end by 3 bases, with 16 bases between. For the CDR3, the DNA is TGTGCCAGCAGCCGACGCTTGGGAAGTGACACTGAAGCTTTCTTT. It translates to CASSRRLGSDTEAFF.

V and J are TRBV4-3 and TRBJ2-3; D is possibly TRBD2 (6 bases). Between the trimmed V and J ends, which lost 4 bases and 2 bases, there was a span of 16 bases. CDR1 is LGHNA and CDR2 is YSLEER in the germline V gene. The CDR3 runs 16 residues. The CDR3 DNA reads TGCGCCAGCAGCCGACGGGTAGCGGCGGACACAGATACGCAGTATTTT. It specifies CASSRRVAADTDTQYF.

The chain is built from TRBV11-3 and TRBJ2-1; D tentatively reads TRBD1 or TRBD2 (6 bases each). The germline V gene encodes CDR1 SGHNT and CDR2 YENEEA. V gave up 5 bases and J gave up 4 bases, with 15 bases separating them. The CDR3 totals 15 residues. The CDR3 region is CASSTGRGAYNEQFF. Here the CDR3 DNA reads TGTGCCAGCAGCACGGGAAGGGGGGCTTACAATGAGCAGTTCTTC.

The chain uses TRBV2 and TRBJ2-2; TRBD1 might be the D (6 bases). CDR3 length equals 16 residues. CDR1 SNHLY and CDR2 FYNNEI come from the germline V gene. Trimming stripped 3 bases from V and 7 bases from J, with 18 bases between. The CDR3 coding sequence is TGTGCCAGCAGTGAGACAACCTGGACAGTTGTCGGGGAGCTGTTTTTT. Its translation is CASSETTWTVVGELFF. Full variable domain (rest looked up from reference TRBV2 and TRBJ2-2): EPEVTQTPSHQVTQMGQEVILRCVPISNHLYFYWYRQILGQKVEFLVSFYNNEISEKSEIFDDQFSVERPDGSNFTLKIRSTKLEDSAMYFCASSETTWTVVGELFFGEGSRLTVL.

The genes are TRBV6-1 and TRBJ2-3; 11 positions match TRBD2. Germline V gene sequence: CDR1 MNHNS, CDR2 SASEGT. The CDR3 runs to 16 residues. Losses at the gene ends were 5 bases for V and 2 bases for J; bases not matched to a gene: 6. The CDR3 loop reads CASSRVGLAVTDTQYF. In DNA, the CDR3 is TGTGCCAGCAGTCGTGTGGGACTAGCGGTCACAGATACGCAGTATTTT.

This chain connects TRBV6-1 to TRBJ1-3; D gene ambiguous. The CDR3 consists of 14 residues. V was trimmed by 10 bases and J by 4 bases, leaving 17 bases between them. The germline CDR1 and CDR2 sequences are MNHNS and SASEGT. CDR3 amino acids: CATKDTYAGNTIYF. The CDR3 region has the DNA TGTGCCACCAAAGACACGTATGCGGGAAACACCATATATTTT.

V and J are TRBV27 and TRBJ2-3; 10 bases are shared with TRBD1. V gave up 7 bases and J gave up 4 bases; unmatched junction bases: 8. CDR1 is MNHEY and CDR2 is SMNVEV in the germline V gene (reference sequence). This CDR3 has 15 amino acids. The CDR3 bases are TGTGCCAGCATCTTCCGGGACAGGGGCCCAGATACGCAGTATTTT. Translation gives CASIFRDRGPDTQYF.

This clonotype was counted a few times. This sequence joins TRBV5-4 and TRBJ2-1; D is perhaps TRBD2 (6 bases). Per the germline V gene, CDR1 is SGHNT and CDR2 is YYREEE (reference sequence). V lost 5 bases, J lost 8 bases, and 20 bases lay in between. This CDR3 spans 15 amino acids. The DNA for the CDR3 is TGTGCCAGCAGTGGAGGTGGGACTCCTCTCGATGAGCAGTTCTTC. Its protein is CASSGGGTPLDEQFF.

The chain is built from TRBV30 and TRBJ1-2; D perhaps matches TRBD1 (5 bases). Germline lookup yields CDR1 GTSNPN and CDR2 SVGIG (reference sequence). The length of the CDR3 is 12 residues. V gave up 0 bases and J gave up 8 bases, with 10 bases separating them. This CDR3 reads CAWSVSGYGYTF. For the CDR3, the DNA is TGTGCCTGGAGTGTCTCAGGGTACGGCTACACCTTC.

The chain combines TRBV5-1 with TRBJ1-6; no definite D call. This CDR3 has 14 amino acids. The V and J ends lost 0 bases and 4 bases respectively, with 5 bases between them. Germline-derived CDR1 and CDR2 are SGHRS and YFSETQ. The CDR3 DNA sequence: TGCGCCAGCAGCTTGGCGGGGTATAATTCACCCCTCCACTTT. Its translation: CASSLAGYNSPLHF.

This clonotype appeared a few times. The chain is built from TRBV19 and TRBJ1-5, with unresolved D. The germline V gene encodes CDR1 LNHDA and CDR2 SQIVND (reference sequence). The CDR3 is made up of 15 amino acids. The V end was cut by 3 bases, the J end by 1 base, with 10 bases between. The DNA for the CDR3 is TGTGCCAGTAGTATTTTGGAGGCGAGCAATCAGCCCCAGCATTTT. This codes for CASSILEASNQPQHF. The full variable domain, in which reference TRBV19 and TRBJ1-5 provide the parts outside the CDR3, is DGGITQSPKYLFRKEGQNVTLSCEQNLNHDAMYWYRQDPGQGLRLIYYSQIVNDFQKGDIAEGYSVSREKKESFPLTVTSAQKNPTAFYLCASSILEASNQPQHFGDGTRLSIL.

CDR3 region: CASSPGRQARNTGELFF. In nucleotides, the CDR3 is TGTGCCAGCAGCCCGGGTCGACAGGCCCGAAACACCGGGGAGCTGTTTTTT. J is TRBJ2-2 and V is TRBV14, with D tentatively TRBD1 (6 bases). Deletions cut 4 bases from V and 2 bases from J, with 17 bases between. The CDR3 loop spans 17 amino acids. In germline, CDR1 is SGHDN, CDR2 FVKESK.

By frequency in the sample, this clonotype is medium-sized. This chain connects TRBV24-1 to TRBJ2-3, with unresolved D. The length of the CDR3 is 14 residues. CDR1 and CDR2 from the germline V gene are KGHDR and SFDVKD. Trimming shortened V by 2 bases and J by 2 bases, and 7 bases separated the two germline ends. The CDR3: CATSDYTHTDTQYF. CDR3 DNA sequence: TGTGCCACCAGTGATTACACTCACACAGATACGCAGTATTTT.

This chain links TRBV11-2 with TRBJ1-5, with 7 positions matching TRBD1. Germline trimming cut 10 bases from V and 5 bases from J; bases unmatched to any gene: 11. This CDR3 has 14 residues. The germline gives CDR1 SGHAT, CDR2 FQNNGV. CDR3 sequence: CATLQGGADQPQHF. Written as DNA, the CDR3 is TGTGCCACCCTCCAGGGGGGGGCGGATCAGCCCCAGCATTTT.

This clonotype has a handful of counts. V usage is TRBV4-2 and J usage is TRBJ1-6; possible D gene TRBD1, 5 bases. CDR3 length: 16 amino acids. In germline, CDR1 is LGHNA, CDR2 YNFKEQ. Trimming cost V 4 bases and J 5 bases, with 15 bases left between them. Here the CDR3 DNA reads TGTGCCAGCAGCCCTTCGGGGGTATTGGATAATTCACCCCTCCACTTT. Encoded protein: CASSPSGVLDNSPLHF.

The chain has TRBV12-3 or TRBV12-4 and TRBJ2-2; D is possibly TRBD1 (5 bases). The CDR3 is 16 residues long. V was pared by 6 bases and J by 0 bases, with 14 bases between. The CDR3 loop reads CASSTGTKPNTGELFF. The DNA for the CDR3 is TGTGCCAGCAGCACAGGAACAAAGCCGAACACCGGGGAGCTGTTTTTT.

The V and J genes are TRBV12-3 or TRBV12-4 and TRBJ1-5; no clear D. This CDR3 region has 14 residues. Trimming shortened V by 7 bases and J by 0 bases, and 10 bases separated the two germline ends. The CDR3 coding sequence is TGTGCCAGCACTGGGCTAAATAGCAATCAGCCCCAGCATTTT. Encoded protein: CASTGLNSNQPQHF.

The chain carries TRBV6-5 and TRBJ2-7; a possible D gene is TRBD2 (5 bases). Per germline, CDR1 MNHEY and CDR2 SVGAGI. With 0 bases removed from V and 0 bases from J, the gap between germline ends came to 15 bases. The CDR3 extends over 17 amino acids. The CDR3 DNA reads TGTGCCAGCAGTTACTCCGGATCGCCGGGGTCCTCCTACGAGCAGTACTTC. Protein: CASSYSGSPGSSYEQYF.

The chain joins TRBV9 to TRBJ2-2, with D unclear. CDR3 length: 14 amino acids. Between the trimmed V and J ends, which lost 0 bases and 6 bases, there was a span of 9 bases. Germline assignment: CDR1 SGDLS and CDR2 YYNGEE. CDR3 sequence (DNA): TGTGCCAGCAGCGTAGAGGCAGTCCCCGGGGAGCTGTTTTTT. Protein product: CASSVEAVPGELFF. Based on the CDR3 plus reference TRBV9 and TRBJ2-2, the full variable domain is DSGVTQTPKHLITATGQRVTLRCSPRSGDLSVYWYQQSLDQGLQFLIQYYNGEERAKGNILERFSAQQFPDLHSELNLSSLELGDSALYFCASSVEAVPGELFFGEGSRLTVL.

This clonotype occurred a few times. The chain recombines TRBV21-1 with TRBJ2-5. TRBV21-1 is a recognized pseudogene. This CDR3 is 14 amino acids long. DNA of the CDR3: TGTGCCAGCAGCAAAGGGAGGTACCAAGAGACCCAGTACTTC. Translating it yields CASSKGRYQETQYF.

J is TRBJ2-7 and V is TRBV29-1, with 9 bases that match TRBD1. J gave up 5 bases and V 5 bases, and 7 bases lay outside the gene matches. This CDR3 spans 13 amino acids. The germline V gene has CDR1 SQVTM and CDR2 ANQGSEA. CDR3 coding DNA: TGCAGCGTTTCCGGGACAGGGCCTAACGAGCAGTACTTC. Its protein product is CSVSGTGPNEQYF.

The chain is built from TRBV11-3 and TRBJ1-1, with TRBD1 as a possible D gene (5 bases). The V end lost 1 base, the J end lost 6 bases, and 18 bases lay between the germline ends. The germline V gene encodes CDR1 SGHNT and CDR2 YENEEA. The CDR3 sequence is 16 residues long. The DNA of the CDR3 is TGTGCCAGCAGCTTAGGACACGGAGGGGTGAGGCCTGAAGCTTTCTTT. This translates into CASSLGHGGVRPEAFF.

This clonotype was observed a handful of times. The rearrangement joins TRBV25-1 to TRBJ1-6, with D perhaps matching TRBD1 (5 bases). CDR1 and CDR2 (germline): MGHDK, SYGVNS. This CDR3 region has 14 residues. V lost 3 bases and J 10 bases, leaving 13 bases between the germline ends. CDR3 bases: TGTGCCAGCAGTGAGGGTGGGGGAGGCTCACCCCTCCACTTT. Its protein product is CASSEGGGGSPLHF.

This clonotype was picked up a small number of times. The chain has TRBV9 and TRBJ2-5; maybe TRBD2 (5 bases). Germline V gene lookup returns CDR1 SGDLS and CDR2 YYNGEE. V lost 1 base and J lost 5, with 6 bases in between. This CDR3 is built from 12 residues. Here the CDR3 DNA reads TGTGCCAGCAGCGTATCGGGGGAGACCCAGTACTTC. It is translated as CASSVSGETQYF.